Described below is a single T cell receptor beta chain sequence and its context. The antigen remains unidentified. Expressed TCRB transcripts were sequenced because the isolated RNA had all been reverse transcribed beforehand. TCRdb keeps only in-frame clones here, not all; method: immunoSEQ multiplex PCR. The sample lists 50,000 or so clones, around 40% occurring once. This sample was taken from a study of beta chain features in type 1 diabetes. General study findings and limits: A moderate, significant TCRB CDR3 shortening appeared in type 1 diabetes across four CD4+ subsets.

The sequenced material came from stem cell memory CD4+ T cells from blood. This clonotype originated in a young man with type 1 diabetes.

The CDR3 region has the DNA TGTGCCAGCAGACAGGGTGCTGGAAACACCATATATTTT. This translates into CASRQGAGNTIYF. The V gene is TRBV2, the J gene TRBJ1-3; TRBD1 might be the D (6 bases). Germline CDR1 reads SNHLY; CDR2 reads FYNNEI. This CDR3 is 13 amino acids long. The V end lost 6 bases, the J end lost 2 bases, and 8 bases lay between the germline ends.